Presented here are 30 T cell receptor beta chains from one specimen sequenced in a study of cytomegalovirus exposure and HLA in healthy donors. The PCR ran on 60 Vbeta and 13 Jbeta primers. Profiling relied on immunoSEQ multiplex PCR, and the TCRdb table lists in-frame clones only, not all of them. This table holds under 250,000 clones, about four fifths found once. Sequenced: PBMCs. The receptor source for this set is a woman aged 50 to 60 in good health and CMV-seropositive.

CDR3: CASSLNSRAVNEAFF. DNA for the CDR3: TGTGCCAGCAGCTTAAACAGCAGGGCGGTGAATGAAGCTTTCTTT. This rearrangement joins TRBV7-9 to TRBJ1-1, with D perhaps TRBD1 (5 bases). Germline V gene sequence: CDR1 SEHNR, CDR2 FQNEAQ (reference sequence). Trimming took 2 bases from V and 7 from J, leaving 17 bases between them. The CDR3 covers 15 residues.

The chain joins TRBV11-3 to TRBJ2-7; TRBD1 agrees at 8 bases. CDR3 length equals 15 residues. CDR1 SGHNT and CDR2 YENEEA come from the germline V gene. V lost 5 bases and J lost 2; bases outside the gene matches: 8. CDR3 loop: CASSPRTGPPYEQYF. The DNA for the CDR3 is TGTGCCAGCAGCCCCCGGACAGGGCCGCCCTACGAGCAGTACTTC.

The V and J genes are TRBV30 and TRBJ1-3, with TRBD1 as a possible D gene (6 bases). This CDR3 has 16 residues. V was clipped by 0 bases and J by 0 bases, with 12 bases between them. CDR1 is GTSNPN and CDR2 is SVGIG in the germline V gene (reference sequence). CDR3 protein: CAWSVETGFSGNTIYF. The CDR3, as DNA: TGTGCCTGGAGTGTCGAGACAGGCTTCTCTGGAAACACCATATATTTT.

The rearrangement uses TRBV6-5 and TRBJ2-5; 7 bases match TRBD2. CDR1 is MNHEY and CDR2 is SVGAGI in the germline V gene. The CDR3 sequence is 14 residues long. With V trimmed by 2 bases and J by 1 base, 1 base remained unmatched. The CDR3 DNA sequence: TGTGCCAGCAGTTACGGGGGGGGCCAAGAGACCCAGTACTTC. This gives the protein CASSYGGGQETQYF.

The rearrangement joins TRBV5-1 to TRBJ2-5; D is undetermined. The CDR3 totals 13 residues. Germline CDR1 is SGHRS and CDR2 is YFSETQ. V lost 4 bases, J lost 2 bases, and 9 bases lay in between. The CDR3: CASSVDNQETQYF. Here the CDR3 DNA reads TGCGCCAGCAGCGTTGACAATCAAGAGACCCAGTACTTC.

V usage is TRBV5-6 and J usage is TRBJ1-2, with unresolved D. The CDR3 contains 12 residues. The germline V gene has CDR1 SGHDT and CDR2 YYEEEE. Trimming pared 0 bases from V and 8 bases from J, leaving 8 bases between. The CDR3 coding sequence is TGTGCCAGCAGCTTGGTTTCAGGCGGCTACACCTTC. This encodes CASSLVSGGYTF.

This sequence joins TRBV7-9 and TRBJ2-5; 9 bases are a match to TRBD1. CDR3 length: 15 amino acids. V shed 7 bases and J 4 bases; nucleotides not matched to a gene: 10. Germline values: CDR1 SEHNR, CDR2 FQNEAQ (reference sequence). CDR3 in DNA: TGTGCCAGCACGAGGACAGGGGTGAATGGAGAGACCCAGTACTTC. Amino acids: CASTRTGVNGETQYF.

This chain links TRBV5-1 with TRBJ2-5; perhaps TRBD2 as D (5 bases). Deletions cut 2 bases from V and 5 bases from J, with 10 bases between. Germline CDR1 SGHRS, CDR2 YFSETQ. The CDR3 contains 13 residues. The CDR3 DNA is TGCGCCAGCAGCTTTGCTAGCTTGGAGACCCAGTACTTC. Its translation: CASSFASLETQYF.

The chain is built from TRBV6-5 and TRBJ2-7, with TRBD1 identical over 7 bases. V shed 5 bases and J 3 bases; nucleotides not matched to a gene: 7. The CDR3 is made up of 14 amino acids. CDR1 is MNHEY, CDR2 SVGAGI, per germline. Here the CDR3 reads CASSPGPGGYEQYF. As DNA, the CDR3 is TGTGCCAGCAGTCCCGGTCCAGGGGGCTACGAGCAGTACTTC.

The chain combines TRBV5-1 with TRBJ2-3; weak D call: TRBD2 (6 bases). The length of the CDR3 is 15 residues. V was shortened by 0 bases and J by 2 bases, with 10 bases between the two germline ends. CDR1 is SGHRS and CDR2 is YFSETQ in the germline V gene. CDR3 DNA sequence: TGCGCCAGCAGCTTGGTAGGCGGGGTCACAGATACGCAGTATTTT. This gives the protein CASSLVGGVTDTQYF.

The rearrangement links TRBV5-1 to TRBJ2-1; 9 nucleotides match TRBD2. V dropped 5 bases and J dropped 3; count of bases not matched to a gene: 3. CDR3 size: 14 residues. CDR1 and CDR2 (germline): SGHRS, YFSETQ. The CDR3 DNA follows: TGCGCCAGCAGGCGACTAGCGGTCTACAATGAGCAGTTCTTC. Amino acids: CASRRLAVYNEQFF.

The chain uses TRBV2 and TRBJ1-4; 8 nucleotides agree with TRBD1. The CDR3 has 14 amino acids. Trimming took 7 bases from V and 8 from J; bases not matched to a gene: 9. The germline V gene has CDR1 SNHLY and CDR2 FYNNEI. CDR3 residues: CASTPDRDGEKLFF. Here the CDR3 DNA reads TGTGCCAGCACCCCGGACAGGGACGGGGAAAAACTGTTTTTT.

The chain uses TRBV2 and TRBJ1-2; D remains unclear. The V and J ends lost 3 bases and 4 bases respectively, with 12 bases between them. Germline V gene sequence: CDR1 SNHLY, CDR2 FYNNEI. The CDR3 covers 14 residues. CDR3 loop: CASSESRVSYGYTF. CDR3 DNA: TGTGCCAGCAGTGAGAGCCGGGTTAGCTATGGCTACACCTTC.

The gene calls are TRBV6-1 and TRBJ1-3, with 7 bases that match TRBD1. The CDR3 is 15 residues long. Germline values: CDR1 MNHNS, CDR2 SASEGT. After removal of 6 bases from V and 0 bases from J, the junction contained 5 bases not matched to a gene. CDR3 region: CASRDRPASGNTIYF. The DNA of the CDR3 is TGTGCCAGCAGGGACAGGCCCGCCTCTGGAAACACCATATATTTT.

This clone turned up a few times. The chain combines TRBV6-4 with TRBJ2-3; D is possibly TRBD1 (5 bases). The germline V and J ends were trimmed by 3 bases and 4 bases, with 8 bases remaining between them. CDR1 is MRHNA and CDR2 is SNTAGT in the germline V gene. The CDR3 is 13 amino acids. The chain's CDR3 is CASSEGVPDTQYF. The CDR3 DNA follows: TGTGCCAGCAGTGAAGGGGTCCCAGATACGCAGTATTTT.

This chain links TRBV6-5 with TRBJ1-5; 7 bases align to TRBD1. With V trimmed by 2 bases and J by 6 bases, 7 bases remained unmatched. Germline V CDR1 and CDR2: MNHEY, SVGAGI. This CDR3 is 15 amino acids long. The CDR3, as DNA: TGTGCCAGCAGTTACCAGAGGGGGCTAGGTCAGCCCCAGCATTTT. This codes for CASSYQRGLGQPQHF.

CDR3 coding DNA: TGTGCCAGCAGCTGGGCCCGGCGGGGAACCGGGGAGCTGTTTTTT. This encodes CASSWARRGTGELFF. This chain connects TRBV5-4 to TRBJ2-2; perhaps TRBD2 as D (6 bases). This CDR3 has 15 amino acids. V was clipped by 3 bases and J by 5 bases, with 14 bases between them. Germline-derived CDR1 and CDR2 are SGHNT and YYREEE (reference sequence).

Only one count was recorded for this clone. This chain connects TRBV7-9 to TRBJ1-2; D gene ambiguous. Per germline, CDR1 SEHNR and CDR2 FQNEAQ (reference sequence). This CDR3 is 14 amino acids long. Between the trimmed V and J ends, which lost 5 bases and 1 base, there was a span of 11 bases. This chain's CDR3 is CASSARGFNYGYTF. CDR3 bases: TGTGCCAGCAGCGCACGGGGTTTTAACTATGGCTACACCTTC.

J is TRBJ1-2 and V is TRBV19; TRBD1 agrees at 10 bases. Per germline, CDR1 LNHDA and CDR2 SQIVND (reference sequence). The CDR3 loop spans 14 amino acids. The V gene end was trimmed by 10 bases and the J gene end by 1 base; junction bases not matched to a gene: 6. This CDR3 is CANPGQGINYGYTF. The CDR3, as DNA: TGTGCCAACCCGGGACAGGGGATTAACTATGGCTACACCTTC.

This clone was observed once. The chain combines TRBV27 with TRBJ2-6; 7 bases agree with TRBD1. Germline lookup yields CDR1 MNHEY and CDR2 SMNVEV (reference sequence). The CDR3 has 15 amino acids. V shed 8 bases and J 0 bases; nucleotides not matched to a gene: 4. The CDR3 nucleotides are TGTGCCAGCCGGGACAGTAGCTCTGGGGCCAACGTCCTGACTTTC. Its translation is CASRDSSSGANVLTF.

At least ten counts were recorded for this clone. The V gene is TRBV14, the J gene TRBJ1-5; D not certain. Trimming cost V 0 bases and J 3 bases, with 3 bases left between them. CDR3 length equals 13 residues. Germline V gene data show CDR1 as SGHDN and CDR2 as FVKESK. Here the CDR3 reads CASSQDLNQPQHF. In DNA form, the CDR3 reads TGTGCCAGCAGCCAAGACCTCAATCAGCCCCAGCATTTT.

The V call is TRBV5-4, the J call TRBJ1-2; the D gene is possibly TRBD1 (5 bases). The germline CDR1 and CDR2 sequences are SGHNT and YYREEE (reference sequence). The CDR3 is made up of 14 amino acids. Trimming took 0 bases from V and 8 from J, leaving 14 bases between them. The chain's CDR3 is CASSLVGQQEGYTF. The CDR3, as DNA: TGTGCCAGCAGCTTGGTGGGGCAGCAGGAGGGCTACACCTTC.

The sample holds many counts of this clone. V is TRBV4-2 and J is TRBJ1-3; 8 bases fit TRBD1. Germline V lookup: CDR1 LGHNA, CDR2 YNFKEQ. The CDR3 consists of 18 residues. The ends lost 4 bases at V and 4 bases at J; junction bases unmatched: 15. The CDR3 sequence: CASSPRVARGRTGNTIYF. The DNA of the CDR3 is TGTGCCAGCAGCCCCCGTGTAGCCAGGGGGCGCACCGGAAACACCATATATTTT.

The CDR3 loop reads CASSLMGTGGQETQYF. Written as DNA, the CDR3 is TGTGCCAGCAGCTTAATGGGGACAGGGGGACAAGAGACCCAGTACTTC. V usage is TRBV7-3 and J usage is TRBJ2-5, with 11 nucleotides matching TRBD1. The J segment lost 2 bases and the V segment lost 1 base, leaving 3 bases of the junction unmatched. The CDR3 consists of 16 residues. The germline V gene encodes CDR1 SGHTA and CDR2 FQGTGA.

The chain couples TRBV21-1 to TRBJ1-5; the listed D gene, TRBD1, was not tested against the DNA. TRBV21-1 is a recognized pseudogene. The CDR3 covers 17 residues. DNA for the CDR3: TGTGCCAGCAGCTCCCACGCCGGACAGGGGTGGATGGGGCCCCAGCATTTT. This encodes CASSSHAGQGWMGPQHF.

The CDR3 bases are TGTGCCAGCAGAGGCCGGGACAGGGGAAGGATTCAGTACTTC. It encodes CASRGRDRGRIQYF. The chain has TRBV28 and TRBJ2-4, with TRBD1 matching over 10 bases. Germline lookup yields CDR1 MDHEN and CDR2 SYDVKM. After removal of 6 bases from V and 10 bases from J, the junction contained 9 bases not matched to a gene. The CDR3 sequence is 14 residues long.

This clone appeared once. This rearrangement joins TRBV19 to TRBJ2-2; D may be TRBD2 (6 bases). Germline values: CDR1 LNHDA, CDR2 SQIVND (reference sequence). The CDR3 runs 15 residues. The V and J ends lost 6 bases and 3 bases respectively, with 14 bases between them. CDR3 nucleotide sequence: TGTGCCAGTAGCCCTCCCCGGAGGGACACCGGGGAGCTGTTTTTT. Protein: CASSPPRRDTGELFF.

The V and J genes are TRBV19 and TRBJ2-2; 9 nucleotides align to TRBD1. V lost 9 bases to trimming and J lost 4 bases; unmatched junction nucleotides: 15. CDR1 LNHDA and CDR2 SQIVND come from the germline V gene (reference sequence). This CDR3 is 17 amino acids long. CDR3 DNA sequence: TGTGCCAGCCATCAAAGGGCGACAGGGGGGACCACCGGGGAGCTGTTTTTT. Protein product: CASHQRATGGTTGELFF.

This clone was seen repeatedly, ten times or more. The chain carries TRBV6-4 and TRBJ1-2; 8 nucleotides line up with TRBD1. V was pared by 4 bases and J by 8 bases, with 9 bases of the junction left unmatched. The CDR3 spans 14 residues. The germline V gene has CDR1 MRHNA and CDR2 SNTAGT. The CDR3 bases are TGTGCCAGCAGTGGACAGGGGCAAATAGGGGGCTACACCTTC. Protein product: CASSGQGQIGGYTF.

The chain joins TRBV18 to TRBJ2-5; 10 bases are a match to TRBD1. Germline-derived CDR1 and CDR2 are KGHSH and LQKENI. V lost 3 bases to trimming and J lost 2 bases; unmatched junction nucleotides: 9. CDR3 length equals 17 residues. CDR3 in amino acids: CASSPDRGRLSQETQYF. In nucleotides, the CDR3 is TGTGCCAGCTCACCCGACAGGGGGCGTCTGTCGCAAGAGACCCAGTACTTC.